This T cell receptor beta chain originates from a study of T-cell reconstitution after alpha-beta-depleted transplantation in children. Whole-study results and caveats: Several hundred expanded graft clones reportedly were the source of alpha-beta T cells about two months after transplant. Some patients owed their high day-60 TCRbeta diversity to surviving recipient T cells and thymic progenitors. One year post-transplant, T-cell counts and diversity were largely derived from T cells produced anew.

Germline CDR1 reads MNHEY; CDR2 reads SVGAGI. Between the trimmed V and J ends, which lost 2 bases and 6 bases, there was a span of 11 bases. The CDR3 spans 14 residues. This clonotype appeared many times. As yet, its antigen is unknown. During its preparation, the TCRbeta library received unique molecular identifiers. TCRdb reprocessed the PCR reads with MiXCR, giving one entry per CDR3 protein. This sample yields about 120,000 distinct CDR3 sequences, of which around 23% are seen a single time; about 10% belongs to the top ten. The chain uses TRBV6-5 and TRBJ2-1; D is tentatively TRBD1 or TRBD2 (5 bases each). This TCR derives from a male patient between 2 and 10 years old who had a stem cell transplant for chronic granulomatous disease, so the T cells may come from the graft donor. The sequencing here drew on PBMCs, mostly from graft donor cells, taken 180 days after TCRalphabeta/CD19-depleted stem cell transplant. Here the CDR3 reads CASSYKLGVNEQFF. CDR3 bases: TGTGCCAGCAGTTACAAGTTGGGGGTCAATGAGCAGTTCTTC.